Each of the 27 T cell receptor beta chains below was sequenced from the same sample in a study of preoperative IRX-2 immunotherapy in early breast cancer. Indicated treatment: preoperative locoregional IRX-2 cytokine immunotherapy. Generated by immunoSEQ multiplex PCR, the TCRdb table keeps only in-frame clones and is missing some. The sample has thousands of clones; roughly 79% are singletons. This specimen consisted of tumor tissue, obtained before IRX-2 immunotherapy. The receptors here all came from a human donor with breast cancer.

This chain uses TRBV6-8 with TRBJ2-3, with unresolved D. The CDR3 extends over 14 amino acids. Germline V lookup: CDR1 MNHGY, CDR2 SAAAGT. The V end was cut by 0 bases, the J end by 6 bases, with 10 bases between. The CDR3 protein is CASSYSGYPDTQYF. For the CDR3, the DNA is TGTGCCAGCAGTTACTCAGGGTATCCGGATACGCAGTATTTT.

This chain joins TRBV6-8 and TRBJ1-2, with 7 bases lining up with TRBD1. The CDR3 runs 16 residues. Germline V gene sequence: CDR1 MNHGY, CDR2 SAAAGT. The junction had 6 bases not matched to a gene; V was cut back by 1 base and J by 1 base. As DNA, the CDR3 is TGTGCCAGCAGTTACTTCATCAGGGGGAGTAACTATGGCTACACCTTC. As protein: CASSYFIRGSNYGYTF.

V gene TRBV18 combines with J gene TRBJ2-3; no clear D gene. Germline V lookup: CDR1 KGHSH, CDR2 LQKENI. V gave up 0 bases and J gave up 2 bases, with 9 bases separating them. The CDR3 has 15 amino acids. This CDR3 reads CASSPPATYTDTQYF. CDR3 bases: TGTGCCAGCTCACCACCAGCCACCTACACAGATACGCAGTATTTT.

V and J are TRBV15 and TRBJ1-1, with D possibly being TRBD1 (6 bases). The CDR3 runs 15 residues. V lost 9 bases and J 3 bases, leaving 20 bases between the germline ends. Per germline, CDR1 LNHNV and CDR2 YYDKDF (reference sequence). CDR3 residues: CATSPSGRGDTEAFF. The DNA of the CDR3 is TGTGCCACGAGTCCAAGCGGGAGGGGGGACACTGAAGCTTTCTTT.

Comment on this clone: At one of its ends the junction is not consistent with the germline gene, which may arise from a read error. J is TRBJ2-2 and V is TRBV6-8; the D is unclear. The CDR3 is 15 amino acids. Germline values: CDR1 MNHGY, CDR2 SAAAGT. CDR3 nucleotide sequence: TGTGCCAGCAGTAACTCCCCCGGGAACACCGGGGAGCTGTTTTTT. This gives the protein CASSNSPGNTGELFF.

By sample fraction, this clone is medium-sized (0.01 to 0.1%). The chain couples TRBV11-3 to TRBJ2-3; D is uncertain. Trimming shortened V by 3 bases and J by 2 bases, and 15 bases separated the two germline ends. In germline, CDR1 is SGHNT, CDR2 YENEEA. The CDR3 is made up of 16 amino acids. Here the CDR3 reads CASSLRTMMNTDTQYF. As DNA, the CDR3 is TGTGCCAGCAGCTTGCGCACTATGATGAACACAGATACGCAGTATTTT. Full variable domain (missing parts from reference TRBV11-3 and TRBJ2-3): EAGVVQSPRYKIIEKKQPVAFWCNPISGHNTLYWYLQNLGQGPELLIRYENEEAVDDSQLPKDRFSAERLKGVDSTLKIQPAELGDSAVYLCASSLRTMMNTDTQYFGPGTRLTVL.

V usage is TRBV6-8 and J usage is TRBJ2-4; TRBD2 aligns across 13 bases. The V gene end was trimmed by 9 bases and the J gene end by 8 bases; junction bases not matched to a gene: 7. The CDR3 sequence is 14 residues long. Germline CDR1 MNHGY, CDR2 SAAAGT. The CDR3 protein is CASELAGGPHIQYF. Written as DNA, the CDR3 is TGTGCCAGTGAACTAGCGGGGGGGCCTCACATTCAGTACTTC.

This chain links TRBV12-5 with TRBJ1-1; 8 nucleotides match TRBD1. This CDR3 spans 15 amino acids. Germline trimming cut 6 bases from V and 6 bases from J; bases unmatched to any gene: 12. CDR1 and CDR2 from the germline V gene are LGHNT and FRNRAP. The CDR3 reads CASGRGQVVGSEAFF. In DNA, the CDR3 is TGTGCTAGTGGCCGGGGACAGGTCGTGGGCTCTGAAGCTTTCTTT.

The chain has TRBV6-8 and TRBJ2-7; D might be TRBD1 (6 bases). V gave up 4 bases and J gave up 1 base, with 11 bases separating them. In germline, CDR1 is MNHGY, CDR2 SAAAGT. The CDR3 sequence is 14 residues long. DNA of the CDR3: TGTGCCAGCAGTTTGACAGGATCTTCCTACGAGCAGTACTTC. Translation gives CASSLTGSSYEQYF.

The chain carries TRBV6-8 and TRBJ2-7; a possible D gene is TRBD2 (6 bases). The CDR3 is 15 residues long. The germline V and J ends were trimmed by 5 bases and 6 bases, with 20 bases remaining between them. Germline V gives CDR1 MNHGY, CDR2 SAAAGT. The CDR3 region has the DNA TGTGCCAGCAGTAGGCTAGCGCTATTACCTCCCGAGCAGTACTTC. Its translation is CASSRLALLPPEQYF.

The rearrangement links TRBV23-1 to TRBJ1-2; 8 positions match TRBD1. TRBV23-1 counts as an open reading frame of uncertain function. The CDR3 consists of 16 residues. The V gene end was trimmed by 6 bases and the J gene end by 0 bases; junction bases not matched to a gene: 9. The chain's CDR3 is CASSLARGPTNYGYTF. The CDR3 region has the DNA TGCGCCAGCAGCCTGGCCAGGGGGCCAACTAACTATGGCTACACCTTC.

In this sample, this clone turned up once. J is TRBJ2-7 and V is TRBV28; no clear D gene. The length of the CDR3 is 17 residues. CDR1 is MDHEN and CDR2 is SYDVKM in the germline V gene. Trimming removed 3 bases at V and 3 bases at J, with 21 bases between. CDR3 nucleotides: TGTGCCAGCAGTTTTATTTCTCGTCGGCAGGCACTCTACGAGCAGTACTTC. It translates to CASSFISRRQALYEQYF.

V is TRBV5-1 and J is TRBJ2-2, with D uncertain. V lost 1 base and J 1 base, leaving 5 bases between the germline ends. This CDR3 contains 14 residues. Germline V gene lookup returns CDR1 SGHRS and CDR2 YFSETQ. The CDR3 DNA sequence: TGCGCCAGCAGCTTGACCGGGAACACCGGGGAGCTGTTTTTT. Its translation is CASSLTGNTGELFF.

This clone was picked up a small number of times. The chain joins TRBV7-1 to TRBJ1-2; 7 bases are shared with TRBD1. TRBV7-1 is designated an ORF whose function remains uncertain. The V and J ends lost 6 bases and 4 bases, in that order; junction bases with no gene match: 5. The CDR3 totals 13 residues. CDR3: CASRADRAYGYTF. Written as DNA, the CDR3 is TGTGCCAGCAGAGCCGACAGGGCCTATGGCTACACCTTC.

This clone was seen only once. The CDR3 reads CASSLEESWTHYEQYF. The CDR3 nucleotides are TGTGCCAGCAGCTTAGAGGAGTCGTGGACACACTACGAGCAGTACTTC. This sequence joins TRBV7-4 and TRBJ2-7; D may be TRBD1 (5 bases). The CDR3 consists of 16 residues. The V gene lost 1 base and the J gene lost 3 bases, with 16 bases spanning the gap. The germline V gene has CDR1 SGHVT and CDR2 SQSDAQ. The full variable domain, completed using reference TRBV7-4 and TRBJ2-7, is GAGVSQSPRYKVAKRGRDVALRCDSISGHVTLYWYRQTLGQGSEVLTYSQSDAQRDKSGRPSGRFSAERPERSVSTLKIQRTEQGDSAVYLCASSLEESWTHYEQYFGPGTRLTVT.

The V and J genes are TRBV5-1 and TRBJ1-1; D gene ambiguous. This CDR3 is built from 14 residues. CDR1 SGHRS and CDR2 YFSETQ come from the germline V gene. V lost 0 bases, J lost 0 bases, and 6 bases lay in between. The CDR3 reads CASSLGSVNTEAFF. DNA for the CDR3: TGCGCCAGCAGCTTGGGCAGTGTGAACACTGAAGCTTTCTTT.

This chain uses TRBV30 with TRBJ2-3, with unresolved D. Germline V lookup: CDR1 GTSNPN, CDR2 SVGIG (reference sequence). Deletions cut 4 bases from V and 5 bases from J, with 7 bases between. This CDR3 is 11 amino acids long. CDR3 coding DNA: TGTGCCTGGAATTTCGGAGATACGCAGTATTTT. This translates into CAWNFGDTQYF.

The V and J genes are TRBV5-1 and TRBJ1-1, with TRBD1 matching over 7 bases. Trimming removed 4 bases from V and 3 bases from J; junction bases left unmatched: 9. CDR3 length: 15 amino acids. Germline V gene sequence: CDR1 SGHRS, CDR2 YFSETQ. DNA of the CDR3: TGCGCCAGCAGCCTCGAGACAGGGAGGCACACTGAAGCTTTCTTT. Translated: CASSLETGRHTEAFF.

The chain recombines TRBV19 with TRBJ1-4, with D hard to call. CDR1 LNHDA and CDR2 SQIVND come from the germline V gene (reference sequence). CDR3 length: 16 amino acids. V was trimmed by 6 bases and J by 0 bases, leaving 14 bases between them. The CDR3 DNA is TGTGCCAGTAGCACGAACACATTCGCAACTAATGAAAAACTGTTTTTT. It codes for CASSTNTFATNEKLFF.

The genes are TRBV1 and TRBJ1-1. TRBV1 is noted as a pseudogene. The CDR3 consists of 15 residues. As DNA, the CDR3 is TGCGCCAGCAGCCAAGATGAGGGAACATTCACTGAAGCTTTCTTT. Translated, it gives CASSQDEGTFTEAFF.

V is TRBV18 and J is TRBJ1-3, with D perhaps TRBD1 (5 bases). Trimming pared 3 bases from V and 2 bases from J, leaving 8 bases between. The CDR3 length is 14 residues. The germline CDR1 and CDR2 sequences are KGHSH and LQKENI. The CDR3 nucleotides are TGTGCCAGCTCACCCGACAGTACTGGAAACACCATATATTTT. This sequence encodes CASSPDSTGNTIYF.

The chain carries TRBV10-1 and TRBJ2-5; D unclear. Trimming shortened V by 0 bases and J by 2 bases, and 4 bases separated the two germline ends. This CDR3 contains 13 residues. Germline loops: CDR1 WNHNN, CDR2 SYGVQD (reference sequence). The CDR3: CASSESTQETQYF. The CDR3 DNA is TGCGCCAGCAGTGAGTCGACTCAAGAGACCCAGTACTTC.

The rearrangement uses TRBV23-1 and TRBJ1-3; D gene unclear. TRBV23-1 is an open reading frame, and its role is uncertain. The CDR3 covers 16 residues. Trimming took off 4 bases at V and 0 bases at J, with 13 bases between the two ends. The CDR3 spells CASSLRKTLSGNTIYF. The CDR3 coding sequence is TGCGCCAGCAGTCTCCGAAAAACTCTCTCTGGAAACACCATATATTTT.

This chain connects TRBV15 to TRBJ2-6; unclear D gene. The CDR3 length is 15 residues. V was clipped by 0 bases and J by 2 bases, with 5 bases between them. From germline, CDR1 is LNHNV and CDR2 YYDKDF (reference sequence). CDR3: CATSRDRAGANVLTF. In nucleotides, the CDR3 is TGTGCCACCAGCAGAGATAGGGCTGGGGCCAACGTCCTGACTTTC.

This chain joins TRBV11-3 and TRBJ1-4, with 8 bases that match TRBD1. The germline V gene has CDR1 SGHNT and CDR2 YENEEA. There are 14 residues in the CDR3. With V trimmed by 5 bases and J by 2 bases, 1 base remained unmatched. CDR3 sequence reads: CASSRDRTNEKLFF. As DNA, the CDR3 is TGTGCCAGCAGCCGGGACAGGACTAATGAAAAACTGTTTTTT.

In nucleotides, the CDR3 is TGTGCCAGCAGCCAAATGCAAGGGGCCATGGGGAGGACTGAAGCTTTCTTT. This translates into CASSQMQGAMGRTEAFF. The V call is TRBV6-8, the J call TRBJ1-1; tentative D call: TRBD1 (5 bases). V lost 6 bases and J 5 bases, leaving 25 bases between the germline ends. This CDR3 spans 17 amino acids. CDR1 and CDR2 from the germline V gene are MNHGY and SAAAGT.

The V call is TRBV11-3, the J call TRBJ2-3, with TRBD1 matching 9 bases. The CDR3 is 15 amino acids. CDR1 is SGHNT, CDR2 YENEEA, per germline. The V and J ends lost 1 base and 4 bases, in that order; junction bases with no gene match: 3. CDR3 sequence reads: CASSLGDRVPDTQYF. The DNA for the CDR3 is TGTGCCAGCAGCTTAGGGGACAGGGTACCAGATACGCAGTATTTT. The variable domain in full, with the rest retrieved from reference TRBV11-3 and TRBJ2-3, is EAGVVQSPRYKIIEKKQPVAFWCNPISGHNTLYWYLQNLGQGPELLIRYENEEAVDDSQLPKDRFSAERLKGVDSTLKIQPAELGDSAVYLCASSLGDRVPDTQYFGPGTRLTVL.